This TCR beta chain was recovered during a study of regulatory T cells in long-lasting Graves disease. As for the study in general: Graves' cases, newly diagnosed, had used antithyroid drugs under 3 months.

Study results and limitations: Segments TRBV28, TRBJ1-2 and TRBJ2-5 showed preferential usage in persistent disease.

CDR3 length: 16 residues. In germline, CDR1 is SGHNT, CDR2 YENEEA. V was pared by 8 bases and J by 2 bases, with 15 bases of the junction left unmatched. Described time point: newly diagnosed GD, antithyroid drugs for less than 3 months. The authors made the TCR library using RNA they extracted from PBMCs. Sequencing libraries for TCR beta were prepared with iRepertoire HTBI primers and Arm-PCR of CDR3 regions. TCRdb called the multiplex PCR reads again in MiXCR, with one record for every CDR3 protein. This sample has approximately 310,000 distinct CDR3 sequences, with about 18% found just once. A few counts support this clonotype. What it recognizes is unknown.

The rearrangement joins TRBV11-3 to TRBJ2-7; 7 bases map to TRBD2. The source was peripheral blood mononuclear cells (PBMCs), collected at new diagnosis, from a patient treated with antithyroid drugs. The source is a female donor with Graves disease. This chain's CDR3 is CASAVSRDYVPYEQYF. The DNA for the CDR3 is TGTGCCAGCGCAGTTTCCCGGGACTATGTACCCTACGAGCAGTACTTC.